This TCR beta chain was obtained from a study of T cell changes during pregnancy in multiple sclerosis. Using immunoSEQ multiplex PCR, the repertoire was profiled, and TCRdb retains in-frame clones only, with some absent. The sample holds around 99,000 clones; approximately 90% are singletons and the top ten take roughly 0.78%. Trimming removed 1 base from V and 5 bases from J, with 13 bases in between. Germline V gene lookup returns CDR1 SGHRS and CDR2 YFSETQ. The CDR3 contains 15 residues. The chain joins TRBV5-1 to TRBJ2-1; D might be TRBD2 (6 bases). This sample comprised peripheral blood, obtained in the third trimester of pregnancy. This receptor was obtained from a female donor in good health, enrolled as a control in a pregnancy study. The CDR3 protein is CASSLFLAGHNEQFF. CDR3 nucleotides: TGCGCCAGCAGCTTGTTTTTGGCGGGACACAATGAGCAGTTCTTC.